This T cell receptor beta chain appears in the sequencing data of a study of blood T cell repertoires in COVID-19. Clones were read by immunoSEQ multiplex PCR, and TCRdb kept only the in-frame ones, dropping some. This sample has hundreds of thousands of clones, with 84% found just once. CDR3 length equals 15 residues. The germline CDR1 and CDR2 sequences are SGHTA and FQGNSA. The ends were cut back, 0 bases at V and 4 bases at J, with 12 bases in the middle. The material sequenced was peripheral blood. This receptor was identified in a woman aged 80 or over with active or convalescent COVID-19. V gene TRBV7-2 combines with J gene TRBJ1-2, with a tentative D call TRBD1 (5 bases). The DNA for the CDR3 is TGTGCCAGCAGCTTAGCGGGGCGTGGGTCCTATGGCTACACCTTC. Translated: CASSLAGRGSYGYTF. Full variable domain (remainder filled in from reference TRBV7-2 and TRBJ1-2): GAGVSQSPSNKVTEKGKDVELRCDPISGHTALYWYRQSLGQGLEFLIYFQGNSAPDKSGLPSDRFSAERTGGSVSTLTIQRTQQEDSAVYLCASSLAGRGSYGYTFGSGTRLTVV.